Listed here are 7 T cell receptor beta chains from one sample, sequenced in a study of T cells in Graves' hyperthyroidism and ophthalmopathy. From RNA transcripts, TCR beta CDR3 regions were amplified. HTBI primers were the set used in a first-round RT-PCR of the TCR CDR3. TCRdb fed the multiplex PCR reads into MiXCR, producing one record per CDR3 protein. The sample lists more than 250,000 distinct CDR3 sequences; nearly 15% were seen once. Source material: blood. The receptor source for this set is a woman aged 45-59 years with Graves' hyperthyroidism that later progressed to Graves' ophthalmopathy.

There are many counts of this clonotype. This chain links TRBV7-8 with TRBJ2-1; 9 nucleotides align to TRBD2. V trimming: 8 bases; J trimming: 7 bases; junction bases outside the gene matches: 12. Germline V CDR1 and CDR2: SGHVS, FQNEAQ. CDR3 length equals 15 residues. In DNA form, the CDR3 reads TGTGCCAGCCATTACGGGCGGGAGGGCCGAAATGAGCAGTTCTTC. This encodes CASHYGREGRNEQFF.

This clonotype appeared many times. The chain links TRBV24-1 to TRBJ2-5, with no clear D. The V end was cut by 3 bases, the J end by 0 bases, with 7 bases between. Germline V gives CDR1 KGHDR, CDR2 SFDVKD. The CDR3 sequence is 14 residues long. This CDR3 reads CATSDQVYQETQYF. Here the CDR3 DNA reads TGTGCCACCAGTGATCAGGTGTACCAAGAGACCCAGTACTTC.

In this sample, this clonotype turned up many times. This chain connects TRBV6-1 to TRBJ2-7; 10 bases are a match to TRBD2. The length of the CDR3 is 17 residues. In germline, CDR1 is MNHNS, CDR2 SASEGT. The V gene end was trimmed by 5 bases and the J gene end by 5 bases; junction bases not matched to a gene: 15. In nucleotides, the CDR3 is TGTGCCAGCAGTAGTCTAGAACCAAGCGGGAGGGAAGACGAGCAGTACTTC. It codes for CASSSLEPSGREDEQYF.

In this sample, this clonotype turned up many times. The chain has TRBV20-1 and TRBJ2-3, with TRBD2 as a possible D gene (5 bases). V was trimmed by 1 base and J by 4 bases, leaving 12 bases between them. From germline, CDR1 is DFQATT and CDR2 SNEGSKA (reference sequence). The CDR3 is 14 amino acids. The CDR3 spells CSARVRGSADTQYF. The CDR3 DNA follows: TGCAGTGCTAGAGTACGTGGGAGCGCAGATACGCAGTATTTT.

This clonotype was observed many times. This chain uses TRBV28 with TRBJ1-1, with D uncertain. Trimming stripped 4 bases from V and 0 bases from J, with 15 bases between. CDR1 and CDR2 from the germline V gene are MDHEN and SYDVKM. The CDR3 spans 16 residues. In DNA, the CDR3 is TGTGCCAGCAGTTCCCCTTACCAAACTCTGAACACTGAAGCTTTCTTT. Amino acid sequence: CASSSPYQTLNTEAFF.

This clonotype was counted at least ten times. This sequence joins TRBV6-1 and TRBJ1-5, with D possibly being TRBD1 (5 bases). The CDR3 has 16 amino acids. Germline lookup yields CDR1 MNHNS and CDR2 SASEGT. The V and J ends lost 5 bases and 4 bases respectively, with 18 bases between them. CDR3 DNA sequence: TGTGCCAGCAGTCCCCGTGAAGGGGCTTGGAATCAGCCCCAGCATTTT. Residues: CASSPREGAWNQPQHF.

Ten or more counts support this clonotype. The V call is TRBV7-2, the J call TRBJ1-6, with D uncertain. This CDR3 region has 17 residues. Germline V gene data show CDR1 as SGHTA and CDR2 as FQGNSA. Deletions cut 5 bases from V and 8 bases from J, with 22 bases between. The CDR3: CASSPTIGPAFHSPLHF. DNA of the CDR3: TGTGCCAGCAGCCCCACGATTGGCCCCGCTTTCCATTCACCCCTCCACTTT.